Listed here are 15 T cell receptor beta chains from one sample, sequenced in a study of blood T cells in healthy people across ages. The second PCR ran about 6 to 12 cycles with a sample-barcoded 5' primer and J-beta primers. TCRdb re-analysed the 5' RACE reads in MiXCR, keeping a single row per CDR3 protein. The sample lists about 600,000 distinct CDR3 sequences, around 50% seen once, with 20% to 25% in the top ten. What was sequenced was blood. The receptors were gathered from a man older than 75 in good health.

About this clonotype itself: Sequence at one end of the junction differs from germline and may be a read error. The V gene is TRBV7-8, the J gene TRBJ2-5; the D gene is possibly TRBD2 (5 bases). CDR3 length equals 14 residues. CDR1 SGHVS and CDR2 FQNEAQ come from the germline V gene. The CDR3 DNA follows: TGTGCCAGTAGCTTAGGAGGCCGCGGGGAGACCCAGTACTTC. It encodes CASSLGGRGETQYF.

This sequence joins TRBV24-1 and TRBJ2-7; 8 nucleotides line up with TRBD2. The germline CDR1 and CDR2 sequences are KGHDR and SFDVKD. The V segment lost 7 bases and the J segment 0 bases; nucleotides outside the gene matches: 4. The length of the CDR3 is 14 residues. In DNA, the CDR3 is TGTGCCACCAGGGCCAGCGGGAGCTCCTACGAGCAGTACTTC. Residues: CATRASGSSYEQYF.

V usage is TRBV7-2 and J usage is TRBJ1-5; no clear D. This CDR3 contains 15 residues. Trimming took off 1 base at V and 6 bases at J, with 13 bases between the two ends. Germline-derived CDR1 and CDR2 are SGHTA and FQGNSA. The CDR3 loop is CASSLGTEWSQPQHF. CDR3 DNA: TGTGCCAGCAGCTTAGGGACCGAGTGGAGTCAGCCCCAGCATTTT.

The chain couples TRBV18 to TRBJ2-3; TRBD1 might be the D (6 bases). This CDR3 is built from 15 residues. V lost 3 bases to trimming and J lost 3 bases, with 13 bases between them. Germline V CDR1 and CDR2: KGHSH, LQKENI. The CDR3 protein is CASSPGPGETDTQYF. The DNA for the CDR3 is TGTGCCAGCTCACCTGGACCAGGGGAGACAGATACGCAGTATTTT. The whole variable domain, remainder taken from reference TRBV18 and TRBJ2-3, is NAGVMQNPRHLVRRRGQEARLRCSPMKGHSHVYWYRQLPEEGLKFMVYLQKENIIDESGMPKERFSAEFPKEGPSILRIQQVVRGDSAAYFCASSPGPGETDTQYFGPGTRLTVL.

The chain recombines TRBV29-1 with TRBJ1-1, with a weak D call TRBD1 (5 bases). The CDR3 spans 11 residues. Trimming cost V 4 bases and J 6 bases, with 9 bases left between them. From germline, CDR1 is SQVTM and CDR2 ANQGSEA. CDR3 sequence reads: CSVARGAEAFF. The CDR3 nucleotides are TGCAGCGTTGCCAGAGGGGCTGAAGCTTTCTTT.

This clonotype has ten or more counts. The CDR3 loop is CASSSPGQRYNSPLHF. CDR3 DNA: TGTGCCAGCAGTTCTCCGGGACAGAGATATAATTCACCCCTCCACTTT. This chain joins TRBV6-6 and TRBJ1-6; 7 nucleotides align to TRBD1. The CDR3 is 16 residues long. Germline V gives CDR1 MNHNY, CDR2 SVGAGI (reference sequence). V lost 4 bases, J lost 4 bases, and 7 bases stayed unmatched.

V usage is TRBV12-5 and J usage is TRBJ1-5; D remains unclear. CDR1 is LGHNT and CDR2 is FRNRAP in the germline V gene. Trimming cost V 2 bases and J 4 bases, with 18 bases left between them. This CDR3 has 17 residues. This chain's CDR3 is CASGLPPLGDGNQPQHF. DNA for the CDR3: TGTGCTAGTGGTTTGCCCCCACTCGGGGATGGGAATCAGCCCCAGCATTTT.

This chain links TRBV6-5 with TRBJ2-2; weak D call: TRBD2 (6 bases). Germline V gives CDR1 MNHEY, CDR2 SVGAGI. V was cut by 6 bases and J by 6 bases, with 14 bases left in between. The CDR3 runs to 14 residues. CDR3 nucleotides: TGTGCCAGCAGCCCCGGACGGAGGGCCGGGGAGCTGTTTTTT. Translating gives CASSPGRRAGELFF.

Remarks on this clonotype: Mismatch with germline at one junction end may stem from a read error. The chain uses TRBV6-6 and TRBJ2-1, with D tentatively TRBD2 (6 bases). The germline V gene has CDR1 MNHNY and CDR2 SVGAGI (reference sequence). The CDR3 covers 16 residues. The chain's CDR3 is CVSTPQGGGTYDEQFF. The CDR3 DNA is TGTGTCAGCACGCCCCAGGGAGGTGGGACCTACGATGAGCAGTTCTTC.

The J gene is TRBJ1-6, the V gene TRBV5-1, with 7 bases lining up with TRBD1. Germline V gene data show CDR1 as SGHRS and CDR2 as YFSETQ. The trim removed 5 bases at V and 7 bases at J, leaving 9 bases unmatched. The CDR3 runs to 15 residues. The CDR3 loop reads CASRGQRGKNSPLHF. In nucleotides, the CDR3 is TGCGCCAGCAGGGGACAGAGGGGGAAAAATTCACCCCTCCACTTT.

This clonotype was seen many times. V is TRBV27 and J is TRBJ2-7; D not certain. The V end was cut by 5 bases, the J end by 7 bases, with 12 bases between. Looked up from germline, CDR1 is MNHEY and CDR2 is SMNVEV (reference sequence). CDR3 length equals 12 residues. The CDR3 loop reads CASSHWPSEQYF. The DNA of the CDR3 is TGTGCCAGCAGTCACTGGCCTTCTGAGCAGTACTTC.

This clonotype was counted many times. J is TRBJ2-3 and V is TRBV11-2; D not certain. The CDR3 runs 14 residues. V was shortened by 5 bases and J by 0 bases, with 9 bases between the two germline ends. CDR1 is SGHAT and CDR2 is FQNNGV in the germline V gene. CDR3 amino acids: CASSPRTSTDTQYF. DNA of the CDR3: TGTGCCAGCAGCCCGAGGACCAGCACAGATACGCAGTATTTT. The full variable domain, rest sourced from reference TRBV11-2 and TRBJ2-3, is EAGVAQSPRYKIIEKRQSVAFWCNPISGHATLYWYQQILGQGPKLLIQFQNNGVVDDSQLPKDRFSAERLKGVDSTLKIQPAKLEDSAVYLCASSPRTSTDTQYFGPGTRLTVL.

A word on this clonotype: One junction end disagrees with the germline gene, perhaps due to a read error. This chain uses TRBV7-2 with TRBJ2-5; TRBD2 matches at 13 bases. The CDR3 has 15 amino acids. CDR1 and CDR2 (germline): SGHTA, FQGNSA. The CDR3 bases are TGTGCCAGCAGCTCCCGACTAGCGGGGGGCCGCACCCCGTACTTC. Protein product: CASSSRLAGGRTPYF. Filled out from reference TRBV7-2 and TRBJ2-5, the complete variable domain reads GAGVSQSPSNKVTEKGKDVELRCDPISGHTALYWYRQSLGQGLEFLIYFQGNSAPDKSGLPSDRFSAERTGGSVSTLTIQRTQQEDSAVYLCASSSRLAGGRTPYFGPGTRLLVL.

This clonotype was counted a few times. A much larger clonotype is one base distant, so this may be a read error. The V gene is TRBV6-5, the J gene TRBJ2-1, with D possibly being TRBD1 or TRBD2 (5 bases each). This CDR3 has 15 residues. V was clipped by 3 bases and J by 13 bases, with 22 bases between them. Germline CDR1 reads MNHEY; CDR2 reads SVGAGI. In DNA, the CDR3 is TGTGCCAGCAGTTATGGCTGGGACGGCCAAGAGACCCAGTTCTTC. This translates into CASSYGWDGQETQFF.

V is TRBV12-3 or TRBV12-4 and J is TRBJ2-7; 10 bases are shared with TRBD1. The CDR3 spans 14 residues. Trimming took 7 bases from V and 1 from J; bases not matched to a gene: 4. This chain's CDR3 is CASNPGQGSYEQYF. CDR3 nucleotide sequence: TGTGCCAGCAACCCGGGACAGGGGTCCTACGAGCAGTACTTC.